Following are 29 T cell receptor beta chains from one sample sequenced in a study of T cells in Graves' hyperthyroidism and ophthalmopathy. Amplification of TCR beta CDR3 regions was performed using RNA transcripts as template. When the TCR CDR3 underwent first-round RT-PCR, the HTBI primer set was used. From the multiplex PCR reads, TCRdb called clonotypes with MiXCR, one entry per CDR3 protein. The sample includes hundreds of thousands of distinct CDR3 sequences, about 15% of them seen just once. Sequences were obtained from blood. Receptors originate from a woman in her 30s with Graves' hyperthyroidism that later progressed to Graves' ophthalmopathy.

V is TRBV6-5 and J is TRBJ2-1; maybe TRBD2 (5 bases). Between the trimmed V and J ends, which lost 2 bases and 8 bases, there was a span of 22 bases. Germline CDR1 reads MNHEY; CDR2 reads SVGAGI. The CDR3 contains 17 residues. CDR3 coding DNA: TGTGCCAGCAGTTACGGAGGTGTCTCGGGATCCGGCTATGAGCAGTTCTTC. It yields the protein CASSYGGVSGSGYEQFF.

This clonotype was observed a handful of times. This sequence may be a read error, since a much larger clone differs from it by one base. This chain joins TRBV12-3 or TRBV12-4 and TRBJ1-3, with D tentatively TRBD1 (6 bases). V dropped 2 bases and J dropped 3 bases, with 11 bases sitting between them. The CDR3 length is 15 residues. CDR3 amino acids: CASSLPETGGNTIYF. The CDR3 nucleotides read TGTGCCAGCAGTTTACCCGAGACAGGTGGAAACACCATATATTTT.

This clonotype was counted at least ten times. V usage is TRBV6-1 and J usage is TRBJ2-7; 7 positions agree with TRBD2. This CDR3 contains 15 residues. CDR1 and CDR2 from the germline V gene are MNHNS and SASEGT. J lost 1 base, V lost 6 bases, and 9 bases had no gene match. The DNA for the CDR3 is TGTGCCAGCAGGGGAACTAGCGTTAGTTCCTACGAGCAGTACTTC. Encoded protein: CASRGTSVSSYEQYF.

The chain employs TRBV4-2 and TRBJ2-3; 8 positions agree with TRBD2. The V gene end was trimmed by 0 bases and the J gene end by 5 bases; junction bases not matched to a gene: 7. In germline, CDR1 is LGHNA, CDR2 YNFKEQ. This CDR3 region has 16 residues. CDR3: CASSQEPAGEIDTQYF. CDR3 sequence (DNA): TGTGCCAGCAGCCAAGAGCCAGCGGGAGAGATAGATACGCAGTATTTT.

The CDR3 bases are TGTGCCAGCAGCTTAGATCGGCGAGCGGATGCGCAGTATTTT. It encodes CASSLDRRADAQYF. The chain is built from TRBV11-2 and TRBJ2-3; D might be TRBD2 (5 bases). This CDR3 spans 14 amino acids. Germline values: CDR1 SGHAT, CDR2 FQNNGV. Trimming left V 0 bases short and J 10 bases short, with 14 bases between.

In this sample, this clonotype turned up many times. The chain has TRBV6-1 and TRBJ1-3; 11 bases agree with TRBD1. The CDR3 runs to 18 residues. Germline V CDR1 and CDR2: MNHNS, SASEGT. Trimming took 6 bases from V and 7 from J; bases not matched to a gene: 17. The CDR3 is CASRRPGTGGRTENTIYF. The CDR3 nucleotides read TGTGCCAGCAGGCGCCCCGGGACAGGGGGAAGAACGGAGAACACCATATATTTT.

Many counts were recorded for this clonotype. The chain uses TRBV28 and TRBJ1-1; D perhaps matches TRBD1 (5 bases). CDR3 length equals 16 residues. CDR1 and CDR2 (germline): MDHEN, SYDVKM. V was pared by 6 bases and J by 1 base, with 18 bases between. The chain's CDR3 is CASRSSGLGPNTEAFF. CDR3 sequence (DNA): TGTGCCAGCAGGTCCTCAGGGTTGGGGCCGAACACTGAAGCTTTCTTT.

This clonotype was detected only a few times. This may arise from a read error, as a much more abundant clone is one base away. The genes are TRBV5-8 and TRBJ1-1; TRBD1 is a possible D gene (6 bases). Trimming pared 5 bases from V and 3 bases from J, leaving 14 bases between. The germline V gene has CDR1 SGHTS and CDR2 YDEGEE. CDR3 size: 14 residues. This chain's CDR3 is CASSSRGVDTEAFF. In DNA form, the CDR3 reads TGTGCCAGCAGTTCCAGGGGTGTGGACACTGAAGCTTTCTTT.

The chain recombines TRBV12-3 or TRBV12-4 with TRBJ1-5; D call uncertain. Trimming removed 6 bases at V and 0 bases at J, with 12 bases between. The CDR3 has 15 amino acids. CDR3 DNA: TGTGCCAGCAGCCGTGGGGAGTTTAGCAATCAGCCCCAGCATTTT. Protein product: CASSRGEFSNQPQHF.

At least ten counts were recorded for this clonotype. This chain connects TRBV4-3 to TRBJ2-7, with 8 bases that match TRBD2. This CDR3 has 14 residues. Germline CDR1 reads LGHNA; CDR2 reads YSLEER. J was trimmed by 1 base and V by 4 bases; bases with no gene match: 3. For the CDR3, the DNA is TGCGCCAGCAGCCCCAGCGGGAGATCCTACGAGCAGTACTTC. This translates into CASSPSGRSYEQYF.

This clonotype occurred a few times. The rearrangement joins TRBV5-6 to TRBJ1-2; D is unresolved. This CDR3 comprises 14 residues. V lost 0 bases and J lost 5, with 11 bases in between. The germline V gene has CDR1 SGHDT and CDR2 YYEEEE. This chain's CDR3 is CASSLEALSYGYTF. CDR3 coding DNA: TGTGCCAGCAGCTTGGAAGCCCTATCTTATGGCTACACCTTC.

This clonotype was counted ten times or more. V gene TRBV28 combines with J gene TRBJ2-7; a weak D match, TRBD2 (6 bases). Per germline, CDR1 MDHEN and CDR2 SYDVKM. The CDR3 consists of 12 residues. Trimming took 5 bases from V and 5 from J, leaving 10 bases between them. In DNA, the CDR3 is TGTGCCAGCAGTCTAGCGCCCCACGAGCAGTACTTC. This codes for CASSLAPHEQYF.

This clonotype was recorded many times. The rearrangement uses TRBV28 and TRBJ1-2; TRBD1 is a possible D gene (6 bases). Germline CDR1 and CDR2: MDHEN and SYDVKM. The CDR3 extends over 15 amino acids. V was pared by 4 bases and J by 6 bases, with 18 bases between. The CDR3: CASSSAPGGVNGYTF. CDR3 in DNA: TGTGCCAGCAGTTCCGCCCCGGGGGGCGTTAATGGCTACACCTTC.

This clonotype has only a few counts. The chain recombines TRBV30 with TRBJ2-3; 7 bases are shared with TRBD2. The CDR3 extends over 16 amino acids. CDR1 GTSNPN and CDR2 SVGIG come from the germline V gene (reference sequence). V lost 4 bases to trimming and J lost 0 bases; unmatched junction nucleotides: 10. In DNA, the CDR3 is TGTGCCTGGACTAGCGGAGGGGACTCTAGCACAGATACGCAGTATTTT. It yields the protein CAWTSGGDSSTDTQYF.

This clonotype was found a few times. This chain connects TRBV20-1 to TRBJ2-7, with 8 bases matching TRBD2. The CDR3 spans 14 residues. Germline V gene sequence: CDR1 DFQATT, CDR2 SNEGSKA (reference sequence). Germline trimming cut 1 base from V and 4 bases from J; bases unmatched to any gene: 6. CDR3 DNA sequence: TGCAGTGCTAGAGGGGTAGCGGGATCTTACGAGCAGTACTTC. This gives the protein CSARGVAGSYEQYF.

The table lists this clonotype with many counts. V usage is TRBV11-2 and J usage is TRBJ2-7, with 8 bases lining up with TRBD2. This CDR3 has 15 amino acids. Germline lookup yields CDR1 SGHAT and CDR2 FQNNGV. Germline trimming cut 1 base from V and 2 bases from J; bases unmatched to any gene: 4. The CDR3 DNA sequence: TGTGCCAGCAGCTTAGGCGCGGGAGGTGCCTACGAGCAGTACTTC. It specifies CASSLGAGGAYEQYF.

This clonotype has more than one count but fewer than ten. The rearrangement joins TRBV28 to TRBJ1-5; D gene uncertain. The germline V gene has CDR1 MDHEN and CDR2 SYDVKM. The CDR3 has 17 residues. Trimming shortened V by 2 bases and J by 0 bases, and 14 bases separated the two germline ends. As DNA, the CDR3 is TGTGCCAGCAGTTTAGGGTTTGTCGGTAGTAGCAATCAGCCCCAGCATTTT. This codes for CASSLGFVGSSNQPQHF. Filled out from reference TRBV28 and TRBJ1-5, the complete variable domain reads DVKVTQSSRYLVKRTGEKVFLECVQDMDHENMFWYRQDPGLGLRLIYFSYDVKMKEKGDIPEGYSVSREKKERFSLILESASTNQTSMYLCASSLGFVGSSNQPQHFGDGTRLSIL.

This clonotype was seen a handful of times. The chain links TRBV6-2 or TRBV6-3 to TRBJ2-2, with 11 nucleotides matching TRBD2. This CDR3 region has 17 residues. V shed 2 bases, J shed 4 bases, and the junction held 6 bases outside the gene matches. In germline, CDR1 is MNHEY, CDR2 SVGEGT. CDR3 in amino acids: CASSYPTSGSFTGELFF. For the CDR3, the DNA is TGTGCCAGCAGTTACCCTACTAGCGGGAGTTTCACCGGGGAGCTGTTTTTT.

The chain is built from TRBV4-2 and TRBJ1-3; 10 nucleotides line up with TRBD1. This CDR3 is 18 amino acids long. Unmatched junction bases numbered 8, after V lost 0 bases and J lost 3 bases. Germline CDR1 is LGHNA and CDR2 is YNFKEQ. This chain's CDR3 is CASSQDPPRTGGGNTIYF. The CDR3 coding sequence is TGTGCCAGCAGCCAAGATCCCCCCCGGACAGGGGGTGGAAACACCATATATTTT.

The chain uses TRBV27 and TRBJ2-1; TRBD1 aligns across 7 bases. J gave up 4 bases and V 6 bases, and 12 bases lay outside the gene matches. Per germline, CDR1 MNHEY and CDR2 SMNVEV (reference sequence). The CDR3 loop spans 16 amino acids. The CDR3 DNA is TGTGCCAGCAGCCATGACAGGGTGTCATGGTACAATGAGCAGTTCTTC. It specifies CASSHDRVSWYNEQFF.

In its sample, this clonotype was seen many times. V and J are TRBV7-2 and TRBJ2-3, with D perhaps matching TRBD1 (5 bases). CDR3 length equals 14 residues. Looked up from germline, CDR1 is SGHTA and CDR2 is FQGNSA. Trimming cost V 5 bases and J 5 bases, with 14 bases left between them. The CDR3 DNA sequence: TGTGCCAGCAGCATTCAGGGTGGCGTAGATACGCAGTATTTT. It codes for CASSIQGGVDTQYF.

This clonotype has ten or more counts. The chain couples TRBV3-1 to TRBJ2-5, with 10 positions matching TRBD2. Germline assignment: CDR1 LGHDT and CDR2 YNNKEL (reference sequence). V lost 2 bases and J lost 3; bases outside the gene matches: 6. The CDR3 consists of 16 residues. CDR3 DNA sequence: TGTGCCAGCAGCCAAAATGGCCTAGCGGGAGAAGAGACCCAGTACTTC. Translating it yields CASSQNGLAGEETQYF.

This chain links TRBV2 with TRBJ2-7, with 8 positions matching TRBD2. Looked up from germline, CDR1 is SNHLY and CDR2 is FYNNEI. Losses at the gene ends were 3 bases for V and 7 bases for J; bases not matched to a gene: 11. The CDR3 loop spans 15 amino acids. CDR3 sequence reads: CASSDEGLGTSEQYF. The CDR3 DNA reads as TGTGCCAGCAGTGATGAGGGACTAGGGACGAGTGAGCAGTACTTC.

This clonotype was recorded many times. The genes are TRBV6-1 and TRBJ2-1; TRBD2 matches at 8 bases. J lost 7 bases, V lost 6 bases, and 14 bases had no gene match. Germline V gene lookup returns CDR1 MNHNS and CDR2 SASEGT. The CDR3 length is 16 residues. CDR3 residues: CASRPDLLPGGNEQFF. CDR3 sequence (DNA): TGTGCCAGCAGGCCCGACTTGCTCCCGGGGGGGAATGAGCAGTTCTTC.

There are a few counts of this clonotype. The V call is TRBV6-1, the J call TRBJ2-3; tentatively, D is TRBD2 (6 bases). There are 15 residues in the CDR3. V lost 7 bases and J 6 bases, leaving 20 bases between the germline ends. The germline V gene has CDR1 MNHNS and CDR2 SASEGT. The CDR3 protein is CASKHVSGRGDTQYF. DNA of the CDR3: TGTGCCAGCAAGCATGTAAGCGGCCGGGGGGATACGCAGTATTTT.

The V gene is TRBV6-2 or TRBV6-3, the J gene TRBJ2-1; D gene uncertain. The end of the DNA aligns better with TRBJ2-7, so the J call may be wrong. CDR3 length equals 13 residues. Germline V lookup: CDR1 MNHEY, CDR2 SVGEGT. The CDR3, as DNA: TGTGCCAGCCTTGCAGCCTCCTACAATGAGCAGTACTTC. Translated: CASLAASYNEQYF.

This clonotype was seen many times. The chain carries TRBV7-6 and TRBJ2-1; D is ambiguous. There are 12 residues in the CDR3. V was trimmed by 0 bases and J by 8 bases, leaving 5 bases between them. Looked up from germline, CDR1 is SGHVS and CDR2 is FNYEAQ. The CDR3 loop is CASSLAEDEQFF. The DNA for the CDR3 is TGTGCCAGCAGCTTAGCGGAAGATGAGCAGTTCTTC. Using reference TRBV7-6 and TRBJ2-1 for the parts outside the CDR3, the full variable domain is GAGVSQSPRYKVTKRGQDVALRCDPISGHVSLYWYRQALGQGPEFLTYFNYEAQQDKSGLPNDRFSAERPEGSISTLTIQRTEQRDSAMYRCASSLAEDEQFFGPGTRLTVL.

At least ten counts were recorded for this clonotype. The chain uses TRBV6-1 and TRBJ1-1; D perhaps matches TRBD1 (6 bases). CDR1 is MNHNS, CDR2 SASEGT, per germline. V was trimmed by 2 bases and J by 6 bases, leaving 10 bases between them. The length of the CDR3 is 13 residues. The CDR3, as DNA: TGTGCCAGCAGTGAACGAAGGGGGTCTGAAGCTTTCTTT. Protein: CASSERRGSEAFF.

This clonotype was counted ten times or more. The rearrangement uses TRBV12-3 or TRBV12-4 and TRBJ2-5; 7 bases are a match to TRBD2. Trimming at V came to 8 bases and at J to 2 bases, leaving 8 bases not matched to a gene. There are 14 residues in the CDR3. The CDR3 nucleotides are TGTGCCAGCGGACCCCCGGGACTACAAGAGACCCAGTACTTC. It encodes CASGPPGLQETQYF.